This note documents a single T cell receptor beta chain sequence. Its antigen remains unknown. Clones were read by immunoSEQ multiplex PCR, and TCRdb kept only the in-frame ones, dropping some. This table has just under 65,000 clones, more than 95% appearing once. This sample was included in a study of brain T cells in children with intractable seizures. Findings and limits, study-wide: Only CDR3 sequence similarity suggested viral specificity, without known HCMV serostatus. Clones missing pre-surgery may reflect undersampling of that blood sample.

The germline gives CDR1 MGHRA, CDR2 YSYEKL. The CDR3 has 15 amino acids. V was shortened by 1 base and J by 2 bases, with 10 bases between the two germline ends. The source material was peripheral blood, sampled at surgery. The TCR comes from a boy under two years old with focal cortical dysplasia and intractable seizures. The chain links TRBV4-1 to TRBJ2-3; tentatively, D is TRBD1 or TRBD2 (5 bases each). The chain's CDR3 is CASSQVVGDTDTQYF. The CDR3 DNA reads TGCGCCAGCAGCCAAGTGGTGGGGGACACAGATACGCAGTATTTT.